Shown below are 27 T cell receptor beta chains from a single sample sequenced in a study of OX40 agonist ivuxolimab in advanced cancers. Repertoires were generated with immunoSEQ multiplex PCR, while TCRdb's copy carries only in-frame clones and drops some. The table shows tens of thousands of clones, with roughly 92% occurring only once. The specimen was CD4+ or CD8+ T cells sorted from blood, collected in a trial of the OX40 agonist ivuxolimab. The receptors originated from an adult with an advanced solid tumor such as melanoma, head and neck, liver or kidney cancer.

In this sample, this clone is medium-sized. The chain carries TRBV7-9 and TRBJ1-1, with D unclear. V was pared by 4 bases and J by 0 bases, with 6 bases between. CDR1 and CDR2 from the germline V gene are SEHNR and FQNEAQ (reference sequence). CDR3 length: 13 residues. The CDR3: CASSSPLNTEAFF. Written as DNA, the CDR3 is TGTGCCAGCAGCTCCCCACTGAACACTGAAGCTTTCTTT.

V gene TRBV6-1 combines with J gene TRBJ1-2; D might be TRBD1 (5 bases). The V end lost 4 bases, the J end lost 0 bases, and 12 bases lay between the germline ends. Germline CDR1 MNHNS, CDR2 SASEGT. This CDR3 comprises 15 residues. CDR3 sequence reads: CASSAGHLSNYGYTF. The CDR3 DNA is TGTGCCAGCAGTGCAGGACACCTATCTAACTATGGCTACACCTTC.

The V call is TRBV6-6, the J call TRBJ1-3, with D unclear. The CDR3 is 16 amino acids. The germline V gene has CDR1 MNHNY and CDR2 SVGAGI (reference sequence). Trimming left V 2 bases short and J 0 bases short, with 11 bases between. The CDR3 DNA follows: TGTGCCAGCAGTTACCCGGAAACCTACTCTGGAAACACCATATATTTT. Translated, it gives CASSYPETYSGNTIYF.

The chain uses TRBV18 and TRBJ1-5, with TRBD1 matching over 9 bases. V lost 5 bases, J lost 4 bases, and 3 bases stayed unmatched. This CDR3 is built from 14 residues. Germline CDR1 is KGHSH and CDR2 is LQKENI. CDR3 DNA: TGTGCCAGCTCAGAAGACAGGGGGAATCAGCCCCAGCATTTT. Translation gives CASSEDRGNQPQHF.

The gene calls are TRBV5-1 and TRBJ1-1; 9 nucleotides match TRBD1. The CDR3 loop spans 14 amino acids. The V segment lost 1 base and the J segment 5 bases; nucleotides outside the gene matches: 3. CDR1 and CDR2 (germline): SGHRS, YFSETQ. The CDR3 DNA sequence: TGCGCCAGCAGCTTGTGGACAGGGGAAACTGAAGCTTTCTTT. Amino acids: CASSLWTGETEAFF.

V usage is TRBV5-5 and J usage is TRBJ2-7; D is undetermined. The CDR3 extends over 17 amino acids. Trimming took 3 bases from V and 2 from J, leaving 21 bases between them. From germline, CDR1 is SGHKS and CDR2 YYEKEE (reference sequence). DNA of the CDR3: TGTGCCAGCAGCTATACAGCGTCAACCCCCACCCCCTACGAGCAGTACTTC. Its translation is CASSYTASTPTPYEQYF.

The chain has TRBV29-1 and TRBJ2-7, with D maybe TRBD1 (6 bases). The V and J ends lost 6 bases and 0 bases respectively, with 9 bases between them. The CDR3 contains 12 residues. Germline V gene sequence: CDR1 SQVTM, CDR2 ANQGSEA. This CDR3 reads CSVRDNSYEQYF. CDR3 DNA: TGCAGCGTCCGGGACAACTCCTACGAGCAGTACTTC.

This chain uses TRBV7-9 with TRBJ2-1; TRBD1 matches 7 bases. This CDR3 comprises 14 residues. V dropped 5 bases and J dropped 10; count of bases not matched to a gene: 11. Germline CDR1 is SEHNR and CDR2 is FQNEAQ (reference sequence). Here the CDR3 reads CASSESGTAFEQFF. In nucleotides, the CDR3 is TGTGCCAGCAGCGAATCCGGGACAGCGTTCGAGCAGTTCTTC.

The chain employs TRBV7-9 and TRBJ1-1; tentatively, D is TRBD1 (5 bases). This CDR3 region has 12 residues. Trimming removed 8 bases at V and 0 bases at J, with 7 bases between. Germline values: CDR1 SEHNR, CDR2 FQNEAQ (reference sequence). The CDR3 bases are TGTGCCAGCGAACAGGTGAACACTGAAGCTTTCTTT. This translates into CASEQVNTEAFF.

The V and J genes are TRBV6-1 and TRBJ2-7; 9 nucleotides line up with TRBD1. The ends lost 1 base at V and 4 bases at J; junction bases unmatched: 5. Germline lookup yields CDR1 MNHNS and CDR2 SASEGT. This CDR3 region has 15 residues. CDR3 sequence: CASSEGDRAWYEQYF. CDR3 DNA: TGTGCCAGCAGTGAAGGGGACAGGGCGTGGTACGAGCAGTACTTC.

The rearrangement links TRBV7-9 to TRBJ2-7; D uncertain. Trimming cost V 3 bases and J 4 bases, with 7 bases left between them. CDR1 SEHNR and CDR2 FQNEAQ come from the germline V gene (reference sequence). The CDR3 contains 12 residues. The CDR3 DNA reads as TGTGCCAGCAGCTTGGCAAATTACGAGCAGTACTTC. It translates to CASSLANYEQYF.

The chain has TRBV7-9 and TRBJ1-4; D not certain. V was clipped by 2 bases and J by 2 bases, with 9 bases between them. The V gene's germline CDR1 is SEHNR and CDR2 FQNEAQ (reference sequence). This CDR3 comprises 15 residues. The CDR3 loop reads CASSLPRETNEKLFF. CDR3 DNA sequence: TGTGCCAGCAGCTTACCCCGAGAGACTAATGAAAAACTGTTTTTT.

This chain uses TRBV4-1 with TRBJ2-7; maybe TRBD1 (6 bases). The CDR3 sequence is 15 residues long. V lost 0 bases and J 2 bases, leaving 11 bases between the germline ends. Looked up from germline, CDR1 is MGHRA and CDR2 is YSYEKL. The DNA for the CDR3 is TGCGCCAGCAGCCAAGAACGGGACATAACCTACGAGCAGTACTTC. Its translation: CASSQERDITYEQYF.

This clone was seen once. This chain links TRBV7-9 with TRBJ2-7; D is unresolved. CDR3 size: 12 residues. Germline V lookup: CDR1 SEHNR, CDR2 FQNEAQ (reference sequence). Trimming shortened V by 1 base and J by 6 bases, and 7 bases separated the two germline ends. The CDR3 DNA reads as TGTGCCAGCAGCTTAGAGCCGGGCGAGCAGTACTTC. Protein sequence: CASSLEPGEQYF.

The gene calls are TRBV11-3 and TRBJ1-1; unclear D gene. V was clipped by 6 bases and J by 5 bases, with 13 bases between them. Germline CDR1 is SGHNT and CDR2 is YENEEA. The CDR3 loop spans 13 amino acids. The CDR3 sequence: CASSPGSGTEAFF. In DNA form, the CDR3 reads TGTGCCAGCAGTCCTGGATCGGGAACTGAAGCTTTCTTT. Together with reference TRBV11-3 and TRBJ1-1, the CDR3 gives the full variable domain: EAGVVQSPRYKIIEKKQPVAFWCNPISGHNTLYWYLQNLGQGPELLIRYENEEAVDDSQLPKDRFSAERLKGVDSTLKIQPAELGDSAVYLCASSPGSGTEAFFGQGTRLTVV.

The genes are TRBV27 and TRBJ2-7, with a tentative D call TRBD2 (5 bases). Germline CDR1 and CDR2: MNHEY and SMNVEV (reference sequence). The CDR3 loop spans 15 amino acids. Trimming stripped 3 bases from V and 7 bases from J, with 19 bases between. The CDR3 loop reads CASSFTATLGDEQYF. Here the CDR3 DNA reads TGTGCCAGCAGTTTCACAGCGACTCTCGGGGATGAGCAGTACTTC.

The chain carries TRBV10-1 and TRBJ2-4; either TRBD1 or TRBD2 may fit D (6 bases each). This CDR3 spans 17 amino acids. V lost 8 bases and J lost 0, with 20 bases in between. Per the germline V gene, CDR1 is WNHNN and CDR2 is SYGVQD (reference sequence). For the CDR3, the DNA is TGCGCCAGCGTTCGGGGGCAGGTAGTTATAGCCAAAAACATTCAGTACTTC. It yields the protein CASVRGQVVIAKNIQYF.

This rearrangement joins TRBV10-3 to TRBJ2-2, with a possible D match to TRBD1 (5 bases). Trimming pared 3 bases from V and 3 bases from J, leaving 11 bases between. Germline loops: CDR1 ENHRY, CDR2 SYGVKD. There are 15 residues in the CDR3. CDR3 residues: CAISEETAYTGELFF. DNA of the CDR3: TGTGCCATCAGTGAAGAGACAGCGTACACCGGGGAGCTGTTTTTT.

The chain carries TRBV6-6 and TRBJ2-4, with unresolved D. The CDR3 has 11 residues. Germline V gives CDR1 MNHNY, CDR2 SVGAGI (reference sequence). With 6 bases removed from V and 8 bases from J, the gap between germline ends came to 8 bases. The CDR3 DNA sequence: TGTGCCAGCAGCCCACATGACATTCAGTACTTC. Protein product: CASSPHDIQYF.

V usage is TRBV18 and J usage is TRBJ2-1; the D is unclear. Trimming cost V 3 bases and J 4 bases, with 4 bases left between them. The CDR3 is 12 residues long. Germline CDR1 is KGHSH and CDR2 is LQKENI. CDR3 in amino acids: CASSPEYNEQFF. As DNA, the CDR3 is TGTGCCAGCTCACCGGAATACAATGAGCAGTTCTTC.

This clone was seen only once. The genes are TRBV7-2 and TRBJ1-5; D gene unclear. V lost 1 base, J lost 0 bases, and 10 bases lay in between. The CDR3 extends over 16 amino acids. The V gene's germline CDR1 is SGHTA and CDR2 FQGNSA. CDR3 DNA sequence: TGTGCCAGCAGCTTAGGGATAGCTTATAGCAATCAGCCCCAGCATTTT. Encoded protein: CASSLGIAYSNQPQHF.

The rearrangement joins TRBV13 to TRBJ2-7, with D tentatively TRBD1 (5 bases). From germline, CDR1 is PRHDT and CDR2 FYEKMQ (reference sequence). This CDR3 has 13 amino acids. The V end was cut by 6 bases, the J end by 5 bases, with 14 bases between. The CDR3 here is CASRPRDMDEQYF. CDR3 bases: TGTGCCAGCAGACCCAGGGATATGGACGAGCAGTACTTC.

The chain employs TRBV11-2 and TRBJ1-1, with D possibly being TRBD1 (5 bases). The germline gives CDR1 SGHAT, CDR2 FQNNGV. V was trimmed by 5 bases and J by 4 bases, leaving 11 bases between them. The CDR3 runs 13 residues. The CDR3: CASSKGVGTEAFF. As DNA, the CDR3 is TGTGCCAGCAGCAAAGGGGTTGGCACTGAAGCTTTCTTT.

The chain joins TRBV7-6 to TRBJ2-5; unclear D gene. Trimming removed 0 bases from V and 1 base from J, with 0 bases in between. The germline V gene has CDR1 SGHVS and CDR2 FNYEAQ. The CDR3 is 12 amino acids. In DNA, the CDR3 is TGTGCCAGCAGCTTAGCCCAAGAGACCCAGTACTTC. It is translated as CASSLAQETQYF.

This chain links TRBV5-1 with TRBJ2-7; D not resolved. The CDR3 is made up of 11 amino acids. Germline V CDR1 and CDR2: SGHRS, YFSETQ. V lost 2 bases and J 5 bases, leaving 5 bases between the germline ends. CDR3 nucleotide sequence: TGCGCCAGCAGCTTAGGGCACGAGCAGTACTTC. This encodes CASSLGHEQYF. Using reference TRBV5-1 and TRBJ2-7 for the parts outside the CDR3, the full variable domain is KAGVTQTPRYLIKTRGQQVTLSCSPISGHRSVSWYQQTPGQGLQFLFEYFSETQRNKGNFPGRFSGRQFSNSRSEMNVSTLELGDSALYLCASSLGHEQYFGPGTRLTVT.

The chain couples TRBV13 to TRBJ2-6; D unclear. The V end lost 3 bases, the J end lost 0 bases, and 9 bases lay between the germline ends. CDR1 is PRHDT and CDR2 is FYEKMQ in the germline V gene (reference sequence). This CDR3 region has 16 residues. CDR3 loop: CASSFQTTSGANVLTF. CDR3 DNA sequence: TGTGCCAGCAGCTTCCAGACAACCTCTGGGGCCAACGTCCTGACTTTC.

This clone was seen more than once but under ten times. The chain is built from TRBV5-1 and TRBJ2-7; the D is unclear. V was shortened by 3 bases and J by 2 bases, with 3 bases between the two germline ends. This CDR3 spans 11 amino acids. Germline assignment: CDR1 SGHRS and CDR2 YFSETQ. In DNA, the CDR3 is TGCGCCAGCAGCTCCGCCTACGAGCAGTACTTC. Translation gives CASSSAYEQYF.